Listed below are T cell receptor beta chains from one sample, sequenced in a study of cytomegalovirus exposure and HLA in healthy donors. Measured with immunoSEQ multiplex PCR; TCRdb has only the in-frame clones, and not every one. The data hold about 120,000 clones, with around 78% observed a single time. The specimen sequenced was PBMCs. These receptors were obtained from a woman under 40 in good health and CMV-seronegative. The CDR3 runs from the conserved cysteine through the conserved F or W. D genes are given only for firm matches. A row's size may be missing; if present it is once, few, many or a size class.

V	size	J	D	DNA	CDR3
TRBV6-1	few	TRBJ1-2	-	TGTGCCAGCAGTGAATTGGGGCTTGCTAACTATGGCTACACCTTC	CASSELGLANYGYTF
TRBV27	-	TRBJ1-5	-	TGTGCCAGCAGGTCCGGGGGGGCTCAGCCCCAGCATTTT	CASRSGGAQPQHF
TRBV4-2	once	TRBJ2-3	-	TGTGCCAGCAGCCAAGAGGGGAGGGGGGGTCACCCCGATACGCAGTATTTT	CASSQEGRGGHPDTQYF
TRBV5-6	once	TRBJ1-6	-	TGTGCCAGCAGCCTGGACGGGAGCTCCTATAATTCACCCCTCCACTTT	CASSLDGSSYNSPLHF
TRBV12-1	-	TRBJ2-7	-	TGTGCCAGCAGCACCACTAGCGGGAGGGCGTACGAGCAGTACTTC	CASSTTSGRAYEQYF
TRBV30	once	TRBJ1-1	-	TGTGCCTGGACTAGGGACAAGGCCACTGAAGCTTTCTTT	CAWTRDKATEAFF
TRBV29-1	-	TRBJ2-7	TRBD2	TGCAGCGTTGTCGGACTAGCGGGAGTGGGCGAGCAGTACTTC	CSVVGLAGVGEQYF
TRBV6-5	few	TRBJ2-7	TRBD1	TGTGCCAGCAGAGACAGGGGCTACGAGCAGTACTTC	CASRDRGYEQYF
TRBV5-4	-	TRBJ1-5	TRBD1	TGTGCCAGCAGCCGAACAGGGGACGGGAGCAATCAGCCCCAGCATTTT	CASSRTGDGSNQPQHF
TRBV7-2	-	TRBJ2-3	-	TGTGCCAGCAGCTTGGGAGCTCCAACAGATACGCAGTATTTT	CASSLGAPTDTQYF
TRBV5-6	few	TRBJ1-2	-	TGTGCCAGCAGCTTACAGGGAGTCTATGGCTACACCTTC	CASSLQGVYGYTF
TRBV7-3	-	TRBJ2-5	TRBD1	TGTGCCAGCAGCTCGACAGGGGGCGCGGGGGAGACCCAGTACTTC	CASSSTGGAGETQYF
TRBV10-3	-	TRBJ2-2	-	TGTGCCATCAGTGCACAGGGCGATAACACCGGGGAGCTGTTTTTT	CAISAQGDNTGELFF
TRBV11-2	few	TRBJ2-7	TRBD1	TGTGCCAGCAGCTTAGGACAGGGTGGCCCCTACGAGCAGTACTTC	CASSLGQGGPYEQYF
TRBV13	-	TRBJ2-7	-	TGTGCCAGCAGCTTCACTGGCGCTAGAGGCACCTACGAGCAGTACTTC	CASSFTGARGTYEQYF
TRBV4-1	-	TRBJ1-3	TRBD1	TGCGCCAGCAGCCAGGGGGACAGCGCCTCTGGAAACACCATATATTTT	CASSQGDSASGNTIYF
TRBV29-1	-	TRBJ2-7	-	TGCAGCGTTTCGGTCCCTTCCATCTACGAGCAGTACTTC	CSVSVPSIYEQYF
TRBV19	-	TRBJ1-1	TRBD1	TGTGCCAGTAGCGGGGGACAGGGGACCACTGAAGCTTTCTTT	CASSGGQGTTEAFF
TRBV30	few	TRBJ1-5	-	TGTGCCTGGAATGGGGGGTACAGCAATCAGCCCCAGCATTTT	CAWNGGYSNQPQHF
TRBV29-1	-	TRBJ2-1	TRBD2	TGCAGCGGGGGACTAGCGAGGAATGAGCAGTTCTTC	CSGGLARNEQFF
TRBV4-3	-	TRBJ1-2	-	TGCGCCAGCAGCCAAGCTAATGCAGCGGATTTGGGGGGGCGCAGTTATGGCTACACCTTC	CASSQANAADLGGRSYGYTF
TRBV7-8	-	TRBJ2-7	-	TGTGCCAGCAGCTTACCCGGCGAGCAGTACTTC	CASSLPGEQYF
TRBV9	-	TRBJ2-5	TRBD2	TGTGCCAGCAGCCCGGGGGGAGGGATAGAGACCCAGTACTTC	CASSPGGGIETQYF
TRBV21-1	-	TRBJ1-1	-	TGTGCCAGCAGCAATAGGGACAGGGACACTGAAGCTTTCTTT	CASSNRDRDTEAFF
TRBV15	-	TRBJ2-1	TRBD2	TGTGCCACCAGCCGTGGCGGGGGAGGTTACAATGAGCAGTTCTTC	CATSRGGGGYNEQFF
TRBV9	-	TRBJ2-7	TRBD1	TGTGCCAGCAGCGTAAAGGGGGACAGGGGGCAGCAGTACTTC	CASSVKGDRGQQYF
TRBV7-6	-	TRBJ2-1	TRBD1	TGTGCCAGCAGCATCGCCGGGACAGGGGGCTACAATGAGCAGTTCTTC	CASSIAGTGGYNEQFF
TRBV4-2	-	TRBJ2-1	TRBD2	TGTGCCAGCAGCCAAGCCGCCCCAGCGGGGGGGTACAATGAGCAGTTCTTC	CASSQAAPAGGYNEQFF
TRBV14	-	TRBJ2-7	TRBD2	TGTGCCAGCAGTTTGCCGGGACTAGCCTACGAGCAGTACTTC	CASSLPGLAYEQYF